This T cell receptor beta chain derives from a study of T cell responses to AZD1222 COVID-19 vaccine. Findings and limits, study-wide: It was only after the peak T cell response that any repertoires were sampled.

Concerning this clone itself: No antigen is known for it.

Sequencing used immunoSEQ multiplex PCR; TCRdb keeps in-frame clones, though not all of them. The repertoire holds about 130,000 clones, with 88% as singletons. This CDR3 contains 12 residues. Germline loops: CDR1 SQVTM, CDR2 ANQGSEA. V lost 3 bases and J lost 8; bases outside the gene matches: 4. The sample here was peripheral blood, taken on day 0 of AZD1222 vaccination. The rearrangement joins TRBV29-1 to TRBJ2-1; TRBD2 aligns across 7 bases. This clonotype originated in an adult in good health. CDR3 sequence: CSVEGRGDEQFF. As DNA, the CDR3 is TGCAGCGTTGAGGGGAGGGGAGATGAGCAGTTCTTC.